The clone carrying this T cell receptor (beta chain) has only a few counts. The antigen remains undetermined. This specimen belongs to a study of Ad26.COV2.S vaccination and SARS-CoV-2 variants. Overall study results and limits: Measurements of TCR breadth and depth may have given underestimates of the total T cell responses. Vaccine recipients surpassed placebo recipients in spike-specific TCR breadth. Substantial post-vaccination breadth of spike-specific CD8+ and CD4+ T cell responses was reported.

Sequencing used immunoSEQ multiplex PCR; TCRdb keeps in-frame clones, though not all of them. The sample has a few hundred thousand clones, 83% seen once; the top ten hold 7.4%. Germline values: CDR1 MGHRA, CDR2 YSYEKL. This CDR3 is 15 amino acids long. The trim removed 0 bases at V and 8 bases at J, leaving 8 bases unmatched. Treatment here: some 19 received Ad26.COV2.S at low or high dose, single or two shots; several received placebo; per-sample allocation not given. Collection of the samples took place on day 63 after the first injection of vaccine or placebo. The sample consisted of peripheral blood, taken in a trial of Ad26.COV2.S vaccine versus placebo. This TCR derives from a person aged 18-60 years who received the Ad26.COV2.S COVID-19 vaccine or a placebo. The chain links TRBV4-1 to TRBJ1-2; 8 nucleotides align to TRBD1. The CDR3 DNA reads as TGCGCCAGCAGCCAAGAGGGTACCAGGGGGCAGGGCTACACCTTC. This sequence encodes CASSQEGTRGQGYTF.